This is a list of T cell receptor beta chains from one sample in a study of T-cell memory formation after mild COVID-19. TCRdb reprocessed the 5' RACE reads with MiXCR, giving one entry per CDR3 protein. The repertoire holds 30,000 or so distinct CDR3 sequences, with around 21% as singletons. Material: PBMCs or a T cell subset sorted from them (not recorded which). These receptors came from an adult who had mild COVID-19 (a few samples of this study predate the infection). Cell type and time point are not known. Each CDR3 is given with its conserved first and last residue. The order of the fields is D gene, clone size, V gene, J gene, CDR3 DNA, CDR3 protein. D genes are given only for firm matches. Expanded clones are given a class, and other clones once, few, many or no size at all.

D gene: .
clone size: few
V gene: TRBV15
J gene: TRBJ2-2
CDR3 DNA: TGTGCCACCAGCCCGGAGACAGGGAACACCGGGGAGCTGTTTTTT
CDR3 protein: CATSPETGNTGELFF

D gene: TRBD2
clone size: many
V gene: TRBV9
J gene: TRBJ2-1
CDR3 DNA: TGTGCCAGCAGCCCCCGGGGGACTAGCGGGGGGGGGAGCTCCTACAATGAGCAGTTCTTC
CDR3 protein: CASSPRGTSGGGSSYNEQFF

D gene: .
clone size: many
V gene: TRBV20-1
J gene: TRBJ1-5
CDR3 DNA: TGCAGTGCGCAGATGGGAAGCAATCAGCCCCAGCATTTT
CDR3 protein: CSAQMGSNQPQHF

D gene: TRBD2
clone size: .
V gene: TRBV30
J gene: TRBJ2-1
CDR3 DNA: TGTGCCTGGAGGGAGCGGGGAGGCTCCTACAATGAGCAGTTCTTC
CDR3 protein: CAWRERGGSYNEQFF

D gene: TRBD2
clone size: many
V gene: TRBV23-1
J gene: TRBJ2-1
CDR3 DNA: TGCGCCAGCAGTCAATGCAGACTAGCGGGGGGGCTGGGTGAGCAGTTCTTC
CDR3 protein: CASSQCRLAGGLGEQFF

D gene: .
clone size: medium-sized
V gene: TRBV5-5
J gene: TRBJ1-3
CDR3 DNA: TGTGCCAGCAGCCGATGGGACGCCGAATTCTCTGGAAACACCATATATTTT
CDR3 protein: CASSRWDAEFSGNTIYF

D gene: TRBD1
clone size: many
V gene: TRBV18
J gene: TRBJ2-7
CDR3 DNA: TGTGCCAGCTCAGGGGATATGACAGGGTCCGAGCAGTACTTC
CDR3 protein: CASSGDMTGSEQYF

D gene: .
clone size: many
V gene: TRBV6-2/TRBV6-3
J gene: TRBJ1-1
CDR3 DNA: TGTGCCAGCAGTTACGCGTTTATGAACACTGAAGCTTTCTTT
CDR3 protein: CASSYAFMNTEAFF

D gene: TRBD2
clone size: many
V gene: TRBV2
J gene: TRBJ2-1
CDR3 DNA: TGTGCCAGCAAGGGACTAGCGGGTTACAATGAGCAGTTCTTC
CDR3 protein: CASKGLAGYNEQFF

D gene: .
clone size: many
V gene: TRBV20-1
J gene: TRBJ2-3
CDR3 DNA: TGCAGTGCTAGAGACTCGTGGGATACGCAGTATTTT
CDR3 protein: CSARDSWDTQYF

D gene: .
clone size: medium-sized
V gene: TRBV4-3
J gene: TRBJ2-3
CDR3 DNA: TGCGCCAGCAGCCAAGTGCTCTTAGATACGCAGTATTTT
CDR3 protein: CASSQVLLDTQYF

D gene: .
clone size: many
V gene: TRBV5-1
J gene: TRBJ2-1
CDR3 DNA: TGCGCCAGCAGCTTTGATCCTTCCTACAATGAGCAGTTCTTC
CDR3 protein: CASSFDPSYNEQFF

D gene: .
clone size: .
V gene: TRBV7-3
J gene: TRBJ2-1
CDR3 DNA: TGTGCCAGCAGCTATCAAGGGACGTACAATGAGCAGTTCTTC
CDR3 protein: CASSYQGTYNEQFF

D gene: TRBD1
clone size: .
V gene: TRBV12-3/TRBV12-4
J gene: TRBJ1-1
CDR3 DNA: TGTGCCAGCAGTTTTCAGGGGGCGGAAGCTTTCTTT
CDR3 protein: CASSFQGAEAFF

D gene: TRBD1
clone size: many
V gene: TRBV7-2
J gene: TRBJ2-7
CDR3 DNA: TGTGCCAGCAGCTTAGTTATAAGGACAGGGGCCTCCGAGCAGTACTTC
CDR3 protein: CASSLVIRTGASEQYF

D gene: .
clone size: many
V gene: TRBV30
J gene: TRBJ2-7
CDR3 DNA: TGTGCCTGGAGTGTGTTTGAACCAGAGTACGAGCAGTACTTC
CDR3 protein: CAWSVFEPEYEQYF

D gene: .
clone size: many
V gene: TRBV4-1
J gene: TRBJ2-1
CDR3 DNA: TGCGCCAGCAGCCTCACCAACCCTCCCGGGGCCTACAATGAGCAGTTCTTC
CDR3 protein: CASSLTNPPGAYNEQFF

D gene: .
clone size: many
V gene: TRBV19
J gene: TRBJ2-1
CDR3 DNA: TGTGCCACCGGCCTGGGGCAGGGGGACTACAGCTCCTACAATGAGCAGTTCTTC
CDR3 protein: CATGLGQGDYSSYNEQFF

D gene: TRBD2
clone size: medium-sized
V gene: TRBV7-2
J gene: TRBJ2-1
CDR3 DNA: TGTGCCAGCAGCTTAAGGGCTAGCGGGGGGGCGGTTAGGAATGAGCAGTTCTTC
CDR3 protein: CASSLRASGGAVRNEQFF

D gene: TRBD2
clone size: many
V gene: TRBV7-3
J gene: TRBJ2-2
CDR3 DNA: TGTGCCAGCAGCTTAACCCCCCCTTTTAGCGGGAGTGGCACCGGGGAGCTGTTTTTT
CDR3 protein: CASSLTPPFSGSGTGELFF

D gene: .
clone size: many
V gene: TRBV20-1
J gene: TRBJ2-5
CDR3 DNA: TGCAGTGCTAGAGATTATGGGTACAGCCACCAAGAGACCCAGTACTTC
CDR3 protein: CSARDYGYSHQETQYF

D gene: .
clone size: many
V gene: TRBV5-4
J gene: TRBJ2-2
CDR3 DNA: TGTGCCAGCACACCTGGGGAGGCGAACACCGGGGAGCTGTTTTTT
CDR3 protein: CASTPGEANTGELFF

D gene: .
clone size: many
V gene: TRBV29-1
J gene: TRBJ2-1
CDR3 DNA: TGCAGCGTTGAGTCGCGGCGTTCGAGCTCCTACAATGAGCAGTTCTTC
CDR3 protein: CSVESRRSSSYNEQFF

D gene: .
clone size: many
V gene: TRBV11-2
J gene: TRBJ2-5
CDR3 DNA: TGTGCCAGCAGCTTAGATTTTTTGCCCCAGTACTTC
CDR3 protein: CASSLDFLPQYF

D gene: .
clone size: many
V gene: TRBV12-3/TRBV12-4
J gene: TRBJ1-2
CDR3 DNA: TGTGCCAGCACCCCACAGAGGAGCACTGCCAACTATGGCTACACCTTC
CDR3 protein: CASTPQRSTANYGYTF

D gene: TRBD2
clone size: many
V gene: TRBV7-3
J gene: TRBJ2-1
CDR3 DNA: TGTGCCAGCAGCCATAAGCGGGGGGGCAACAATGAGCAGTTCTTC
CDR3 protein: CASSHKRGGNNEQFF

D gene: .
clone size: many
V gene: TRBV5-1
J gene: TRBJ2-5
CDR3 DNA: TGCGCCAGCAGCACGGGCCCCCGGGTGGTGGTGGATCAAGAGACCCAGTACTTC
CDR3 protein: CASSTGPRVVVDQETQYF

D gene: .
clone size: many
V gene: TRBV7-9
J gene: TRBJ1-1
CDR3 DNA: TGTGCCAGCAGCTTGGGGCAGCTGAACACTGAAGCTTTCTTT
CDR3 protein: CASSLGQLNTEAFF

D gene: .
clone size: many
V gene: TRBV20-1
J gene: TRBJ2-5
CDR3 DNA: TGCAGTGCTAGAGCCCAGGGGTGGCAAGAGACCCAGTACTTC
CDR3 protein: CSARAQGWQETQYF

D gene: .
clone size: many
V gene: TRBV12-3/TRBV12-4
J gene: TRBJ2-3
CDR3 DNA: TGTGCCAGCAGTTTGGTACAGGGCGCTCTGAATACGCAGTATTTT
CDR3 protein: CASSLVQGALNTQYF

D gene: TRBD1
clone size: many
V gene: TRBV7-9
J gene: TRBJ1-2
CDR3 DNA: TGTGCCAGCAGCCCAGGGACAGGGGCGTATGGCTACACCTTC
CDR3 protein: CASSPGTGAYGYTF

D gene: .
clone size: medium-sized
V gene: TRBV5-1
J gene: TRBJ2-1
CDR3 DNA: TGCGCCAGCAGCTCGGGCGGGACAGCCGAAAAGCAGCAGTTCTTC
CDR3 protein: CASSSGGTAEKQQFF